This T cell receptor beta chain stems from a study of cytomegalovirus exposure and HLA in healthy donors. The protocol was immunoSEQ multiplex PCR, while the TCRdb copy is restricted to in-frame clones and leaves out a portion. The sample holds approximately 150,000 clones, 91% seen once. Trimming took off 0 bases at V and 5 bases at J, with 9 bases between the two ends. The CDR3 has 14 residues. Germline lookup yields CDR1 LNHNV and CDR2 YYDKDF (reference sequence). The sequence came from a woman aged 18-29 years in good health and CMV-seropositive. This chain joins TRBV15 and TRBJ2-3; no clear D. Sequenced sample: PBMCs. The chain's CDR3 is CATSRDRSEDTQYF. The CDR3 region has the DNA TGTGCCACCAGCAGAGATCGGAGCGAAGATACGCAGTATTTT.